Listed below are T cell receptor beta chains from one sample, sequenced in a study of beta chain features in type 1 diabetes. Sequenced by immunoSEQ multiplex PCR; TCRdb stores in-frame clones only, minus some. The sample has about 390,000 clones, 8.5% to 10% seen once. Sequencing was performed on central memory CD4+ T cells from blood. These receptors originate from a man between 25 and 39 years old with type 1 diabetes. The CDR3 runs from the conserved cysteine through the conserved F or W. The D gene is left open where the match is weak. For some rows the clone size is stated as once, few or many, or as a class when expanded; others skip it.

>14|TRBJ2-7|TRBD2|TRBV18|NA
CASSPASGSFEQYF
TGTGCCAGCTCACCAGCTAGCGGGAGTTTCGAGCAGTACTTC
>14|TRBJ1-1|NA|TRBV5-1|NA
CASSLTGLGTEAFF
TGCGCCAGCAGCTTGACGGGTTTGGGCACTGAAGCTTTCTTT
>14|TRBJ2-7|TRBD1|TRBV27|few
CASSPRFDRVEQYF
TGTGCCAGCAGTCCCCGATTTGACAGGGTCGAGCAGTACTTC
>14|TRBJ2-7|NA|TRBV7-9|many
CASSRQAISYEQYF
TGTGCCAGCAGCCGACAGGCGATCTCCTACGAGCAGTACTTC
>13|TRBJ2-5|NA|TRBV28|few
CASSPSYQETQYF
TGTGCCAGCAGTCCCTCGTACCAAGAGACCCAGTACTTC
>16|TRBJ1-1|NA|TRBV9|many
CASSVAGTGIDTEAFF
TGTGCCAGCAGCGTAGCCGGAACAGGGATTGACACTGAAGCTTTCTTT
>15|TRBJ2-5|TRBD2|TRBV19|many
CASTPTSGIPWTQYF
TGTGCCAGTACCCCGACTAGCGGAATCCCCTGGACCCAGTACTTC
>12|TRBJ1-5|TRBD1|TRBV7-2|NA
CASRRQGEAQHF
TGTGCCAGCAGACGACAGGGGGAAGCCCAGCATTTT
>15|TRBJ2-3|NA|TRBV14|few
CASSRRISSTDTQYF
TGTGCCAGCAGCCGGCGGATTTCTAGCACAGATACGCAGTATTTT
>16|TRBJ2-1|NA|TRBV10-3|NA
CAISDSGARSYNEQFF
TGTGCCATCAGTGATTCGGGGGCCCGCTCCTACAATGAGCAGTTCTTC
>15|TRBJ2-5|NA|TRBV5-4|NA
CASSSRTGTRETQYF
TGTGCCAGCAGCTCGCGGACAGGGACTAGGGAGACCCAGTACTTC
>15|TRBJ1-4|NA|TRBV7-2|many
CASSPTQGDREKLFF
TGTGCCAGCAGCCCAACCCAAGGGGACCGGGAAAAACTGTTTTTT
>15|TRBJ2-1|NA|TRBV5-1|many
CASSQGASSYNEQFF
TGCGCCAGCAGCCAAGGGGCTAGCAGCTACAATGAGCAGTTCTTC
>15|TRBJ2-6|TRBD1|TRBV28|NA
CASSRTGAGANVLTF
TGTGCCAGCAGTCGTACAGGGGCTGGGGCCAACGTCCTGACTTTC
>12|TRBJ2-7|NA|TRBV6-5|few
CASSSLVGEQYF
TGTGCCAGCAGTTCCCTCGTTGGCGAGCAGTACTTC
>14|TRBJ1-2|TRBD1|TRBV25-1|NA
CASRPTGSNYGYTF
TGTGCCAGCAGGCCGACAGGGAGTAACTATGGCTACACCTTC
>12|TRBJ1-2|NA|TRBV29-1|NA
CSAVDSNYGYTF
TGCAGCGCCGTCGACAGTAACTATGGCTACACCTTC
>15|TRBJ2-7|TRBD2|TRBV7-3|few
CASSLLETSGDEQYF
TGTGCCAGCAGCTTATTGGAGACTAGCGGCGACGAGCAGTACTTC
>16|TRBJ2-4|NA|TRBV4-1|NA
CASSQDRGLAKNIQYF
TGCGCCAGCAGCCAAGATCGGGGGCTAGCCAAAAACATTCAGTACTTC